This T cell receptor beta chain was recovered during a study of T-cell memory formation after mild COVID-19. TCRdb passed the 5' RACE reads through MiXCR, listing each CDR3 protein once. The sample shows about 45,000 distinct CDR3 sequences, roughly 9.8% of them seen only once. The receptor was derived from an adult woman who had mild COVID-19 (a few samples of this study predate the infection). Cell type and time point are not known. Sequencing used PBMCs or a T cell subset sorted from them (not recorded which).

The CDR3 reads CAWSVLLAGASSTDTQYF. CDR3 sequence (DNA): TGTGCCTGGAGTGTACTGTTAGCGGGGGCCTCTAGCACAGATACGCAGTATTTT. The chain has TRBV30 and TRBJ2-3; 9 positions agree with TRBD2. The V gene end was trimmed by 0 bases and the J gene end by 0 bases; junction bases not matched to a gene: 10. The germline CDR1 and CDR2 sequences are GTSNPN and SVGIG (reference sequence). This CDR3 has 18 amino acids.